One sample yielded the 20 T cell receptor beta chains listed below, sequenced in a study of PD-1 blockade in classical Hodgkin lymphoma. Method: immunoSEQ multiplex PCR; TCRdb's copy keeps in-frame clones and lacks some. Among just under 100,000 clones listed, roughly 83% were seen once. No patient escaped relapse after autologous stem cell transplantation, and brentuximab vedotin exposure varied. Source: peripheral blood mononuclear cells (PBMCs), taken at baseline. Receptors were obtained from a human donor with classical Hodgkin lymphoma.

The chain combines TRBV2 with TRBJ1-6; a weak D match, TRBD1 (5 bases). The CDR3 has 14 residues. CDR1 is SNHLY, CDR2 FYNNEI, per germline. Trimming left V 2 bases short and J 10 bases short, with 12 bases between. The CDR3 reads CASSEFRGESPLHF. The CDR3 bases are TGTGCCAGCAGTGAATTTCGGGGCGAATCACCCCTCCACTTT.

The chain employs TRBV5-6 and TRBJ1-2; possible D gene TRBD1, 5 bases. V lost 0 bases and J 4 bases, leaving 13 bases between the germline ends. The CDR3 contains 15 residues. The germline V gene encodes CDR1 SGHDT and CDR2 YYEEEE. The CDR3 reads CASSLGGGPGYGYTF. The CDR3, as DNA: TGTGCCAGCAGCTTGGGGGGCGGGCCCGGCTATGGCTACACCTTC.

In DNA form, the CDR3 reads TGTGCCAGTAGTATACTCCCCCAGGGCGTGAACTACAATGAGCAGTTCTTC. It is translated as CASSILPQGVNYNEQFF. V gene TRBV19 combines with J gene TRBJ2-1, with D tentatively TRBD1 (5 bases). The CDR3 is 17 residues long. V was clipped by 2 bases and J by 3 bases, with 17 bases between them. CDR1 is LNHDA, CDR2 SQIVND, per germline (reference sequence).

The chain is built from TRBV18 and TRBJ2-1, with D unclear. Germline values: CDR1 KGHSH, CDR2 LQKENI. This CDR3 spans 11 amino acids. Trimming took 8 bases from V and 7 from J, leaving 9 bases between them. The CDR3 coding sequence is TGTGCCAGCCCCCAAGGTAATGAGCAGTTCTTC. Translated, it gives CASPQGNEQFF.

The V call is TRBV27, the J call TRBJ2-1; 11 nucleotides agree with TRBD2. The CDR3 contains 19 residues. J gave up 3 bases and V 2 bases, and 12 bases lay outside the gene matches. Germline CDR1 reads MNHEY; CDR2 reads SMNVEV (reference sequence). CDR3 residues: CASSLSQLAGASIYNEQFF. The CDR3 DNA follows: TGTGCCAGCAGTTTAAGTCAACTAGCGGGAGCATCGATCTACAATGAGCAGTTCTTC.

This rearrangement joins TRBV7-2 to TRBJ2-7; TRBD2 aligns across 8 bases. The CDR3 covers 13 residues. J lost 4 bases, V lost 6 bases, and 5 bases had no gene match. Germline V lookup: CDR1 SGHTA, CDR2 FQGNSA. CDR3 sequence reads: CASRESGSYEQYF. In DNA, the CDR3 is TGTGCCAGCAGAGAAAGCGGGAGTTACGAGCAGTACTTC.

This clone occurred once. The chain combines TRBV21-1 with TRBJ2-3. TRBV21-1 is termed a pseudogene. This CDR3 contains 17 residues. CDR3 sequence (DNA): TGTGCCAGCAGCAAAGGCGGACCTAACTGTCGCACAGATACGCAGTATTTT. Amino acids: CASSKGGPNCRTDTQYF.

This chain connects TRBV6-6 to TRBJ1-2; D is unclear. V lost 6 bases and J lost 4, with 12 bases in between. Germline lookup yields CDR1 MNHNY and CDR2 SVGAGI (reference sequence). CDR3 length: 13 residues. This CDR3 is CASSLDTGYGYTF. The CDR3 nucleotides read TGTGCCAGCAGCTTAGACACGGGCTATGGCTACACCTTC.

This clone was recorded only once. The rearrangement joins TRBV7-9 to TRBJ2-1; no reliable D call. CDR1 and CDR2 (germline): SEHNR, FQNEAQ (reference sequence). The V and J ends lost 5 bases and 3 bases respectively, with 11 bases between them. The CDR3 consists of 14 residues. CDR3 bases: TGTGCCAGCAGCCGGACGGAAAGCTACAATGAGCAGTTCTTC. Its protein is CASSRTESYNEQFF.

This clone was counted between two and nine times. A read error may account for a junction end that differs from germline. This chain links TRBV28 with TRBJ1-5; 9 bases line up with TRBD1. Germline loops: CDR1 MDHEN, CDR2 SYDVKM. CDR3 length equals 13 residues. The CDR3 is CASTTSQDRGRNF. The CDR3 coding sequence is TGTGCCAGCACCACCTCTCAGGACAGGGGTAGGAATTTT.

This clone was observed a few times. The chain employs TRBV5-1 and TRBJ2-5; TRBD1 agrees at 7 bases. The CDR3 totals 15 residues. Germline V gives CDR1 SGHRS, CDR2 YFSETQ. Trimming cost V 1 base and J 5 bases; bases outside gene matches: 8. The CDR3 coding sequence is TGCGCCAGCAGCTTGAGCAGGGGGAGACGGGAGACCCAGTACTTC. Translated: CASSLSRGRRETQYF.

The chain links TRBV5-4 to TRBJ2-3, with 7 bases that match TRBD2. Germline assignment: CDR1 SGHNT and CDR2 YYREEE (reference sequence). V was pared by 0 bases and J by 6 bases, with 1 base of the junction left unmatched. This CDR3 region has 13 residues. CDR3 sequence: CASSLGGSDTQYF. Here the CDR3 DNA reads TGTGCCAGCAGCTTGGGCGGGAGTGATACGCAGTATTTT.

V and J are TRBV13 and TRBJ1-4; D remains unclear. Germline V CDR1 and CDR2: PRHDT, FYEKMQ (reference sequence). V was cut by 6 bases and J by 8 bases, with 13 bases left in between. The CDR3 covers 13 residues. The CDR3 sequence: CASRIWREEKLFF. In DNA, the CDR3 is TGTGCCAGCAGGATCTGGAGAGAGGAAAAACTGTTTTTT.

This clone was recorded once. The V call is TRBV5-1, the J call TRBJ2-1, with D hard to call. Trimming removed 4 bases from V and 1 base from J, with 9 bases in between. From germline, CDR1 is SGHRS and CDR2 YFSETQ. This CDR3 is built from 14 residues. CDR3 in DNA: TGCGCCAGCAGCACCCCCGGTTCCTACAATGAGCAGTTCTTC. As protein: CASSTPGSYNEQFF.

This chain uses TRBV10-1 with TRBJ2-3, with TRBD2 identical over 7 bases. Germline V gives CDR1 WNHNN, CDR2 SYGVQD (reference sequence). The CDR3 consists of 14 residues. V lost 6 bases to trimming and J lost 4 bases; unmatched junction nucleotides: 7. CDR3 residues: CASRRSGIADTQYF. The CDR3 region has the DNA TGCGCCAGCAGACGGAGCGGGATCGCAGATACGCAGTATTTT.

The chain joins TRBV4-1 to TRBJ1-2, with TRBD1 matching 9 bases. The J segment lost 8 bases and the V segment lost 4 bases, leaving 20 bases of the junction unmatched. Germline assignment: CDR1 MGHRA and CDR2 YSYEKL. The length of the CDR3 is 18 residues. The chain's CDR3 is CASSPTFARDRDFPGYTF. Written as DNA, the CDR3 is TGCGCCAGCAGCCCTACATTCGCGAGGGACAGGGACTTTCCGGGCTACACCTTC.

The CDR3 reads CASSLGQGVISTDTQYF. The CDR3 DNA sequence: TGTGCCAGCAGCTTAGGTCAGGGGGTCATCAGCACAGATACGCAGTATTTT. The chain uses TRBV7-9 and TRBJ2-3; 7 positions agree with TRBD1. V gave up 1 base and J gave up 0 bases; unmatched junction bases: 7. CDR3 length: 17 residues. Germline V lookup: CDR1 SEHNR, CDR2 FQNEAQ (reference sequence).

The chain couples TRBV7-9 to TRBJ2-7; D gene ambiguous. Germline V gene lookup returns CDR1 SEHNR and CDR2 FQNEAQ (reference sequence). V gave up 5 bases and J gave up 5 bases, with 16 bases separating them. The CDR3 runs to 14 residues. The CDR3 sequence is CASSPGLLGNEQYF. CDR3 DNA sequence: TGTGCCAGCAGCCCGGGCCTTCTTGGGAACGAGCAGTACTTC.

This clone is a singleton in its sample. This chain joins TRBV5-1 and TRBJ1-1; the D gene is possibly TRBD1 (5 bases). This CDR3 has 14 amino acids. Trimming removed 0 bases from V and 1 base from J, with 7 bases in between. Germline V gene sequence: CDR1 SGHRS, CDR2 YFSETQ. This chain's CDR3 is CASSLVGPNTEAFF. CDR3 sequence (DNA): TGCGCCAGCAGCTTGGTGGGGCCGAACACTGAAGCTTTCTTT.

This chain joins TRBV7-8 and TRBJ2-1; D not resolved. V lost 3 bases, J lost 4 bases, and 13 bases lay in between. CDR1 is SGHVS and CDR2 is FQNEAQ in the germline V gene. The CDR3 has 15 residues. The CDR3 loop reads CASSFNSEPYNEQFF. The CDR3 DNA is TGTGCCAGCAGCTTTAACTCAGAGCCATACAATGAGCAGTTCTTC.